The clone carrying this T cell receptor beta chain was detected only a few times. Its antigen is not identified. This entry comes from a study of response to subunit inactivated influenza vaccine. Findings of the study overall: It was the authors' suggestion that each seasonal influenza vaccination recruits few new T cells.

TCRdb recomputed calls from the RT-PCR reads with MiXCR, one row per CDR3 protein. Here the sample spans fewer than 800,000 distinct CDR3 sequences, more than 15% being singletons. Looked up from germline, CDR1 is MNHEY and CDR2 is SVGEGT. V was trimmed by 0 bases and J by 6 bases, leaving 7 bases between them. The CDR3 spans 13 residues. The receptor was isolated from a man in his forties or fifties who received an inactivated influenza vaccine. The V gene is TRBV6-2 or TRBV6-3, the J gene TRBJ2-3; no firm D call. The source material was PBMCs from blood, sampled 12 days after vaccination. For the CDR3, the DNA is TGTGCCAGCAGTTACTCGGAAGGGGATACGCAGTATTTT. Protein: CASSYSEGDTQYF.